A selection of T cell receptor beta chains follows, all from one sample in a study of T cell responses to AZD1222 COVID-19 vaccine. Libraries were prepared by immunoSEQ multiplex PCR; TCRdb keeps only in-frame clonotypes and omits some of them. The sample includes about 150,000 clones, approximately 90% of them seen just once. The sample in question was peripheral blood, obtained on day 0 of AZD1222 vaccination. The receptors shown here come from an adult in good health. CDR3s include the opening cysteine and the closing phenylalanine or tryptophan. A D gene is named only where the DNA matches it firmly. Clone size is given for some rows only: seen once, a few or many times, or a class if the clone is expanded.

j_call d_call v_call clone_size cdr3_aa cdr3_nt
TRBJ1-6 TRBD1 TRBV6-5 NA CASYRGQGTSPLHF TGTGCCAGCTATAGGGGACAGGGGACCTCACCCCTCCACTTT
TRBJ1-5 NA TRBV7-2 NA CASSFTGNSNQPQHF TGTGCCAGCAGCTTTACAGGAAATAGCAATCAGCCCCAGCATTTT
TRBJ2-5 NA TRBV7-9 NA CASSYLTDQETQYF TGTGCCAGCAGCTACCTGACAGACCAAGAGACCCAGTACTTC
TRBJ1-1 NA TRBV6-5 NA CASSMNTEAFF TGTGCCAGCAGTATGAACACTGAAGCTTTCTTT
TRBJ1-5 TRBD1 TRBV6-2/TRBV6-3 NA CASSTTGKGVNQPQHF TGTGCCAGCAGCACGACAGGGAAGGGGGTCAATCAGCCCCAGCATTTT
TRBJ1-1 TRBD1 TRBV6-2/TRBV6-3 few CASSYSLRDRDTEAFF TGTGCCAGCAGTTACTCTCTCCGGGACAGGGACACTGAAGCTTTCTTT
TRBJ1-2 TRBD1 TRBV5-1 few CASSARGLGYTF TGCGCCAGCAGCGCCAGGGGGCTGGGCTACACCTTC
TRBJ1-6 NA TRBV30 once CAWKRGGGSPLHF TGTGCCTGGAAGAGGGGGGGCGGCTCACCCCTCCACTTT
TRBJ1-2 TRBD1 TRBV3-1/TRBV3-2 NA CASSHDRGRGYTF TGTGCCAGCAGCCACGACAGGGGGCGAGGCTACACCTTC
TRBJ2-5 NA TRBV2 once CASEGTQRQETQYF TGTGCCAGCGAGGGGACGCAACGACAAGAGACCCAGTACTTC
TRBJ2-1 NA TRBV28 NA CASSLTDGAGKFF TGTGCCAGCAGCCTAACCGATGGGGCCGGGAAGTTCTTC
TRBJ2-3 NA TRBV20-1 NA CSARESDTQYF TGCAGTGCTAGAGAGTCAGATACGCAGTATTTT
TRBJ1-3 NA TRBV6-5 NA CASSEGGTVVYF TGTGCCAGCAGCGAGGGGGGGACCGTAGTATATTTT
TRBJ2-6 NA TRBV5-1 once CASSLDGLSGANVLTF TGCGCCAGCAGCTTGGACGGCCTCTCTGGGGCCAACGTCCTGACTTTC
TRBJ2-1 TRBD2 TRBV5-1 NA CASSLTPGLADNEQFF TGCGCCAGCAGCCTGACCCCGGGACTAGCGGACAATGAGCAGTTCTTC
TRBJ2-7 TRBD2 TRBV7-3 NA CASSLSGTSFYEQYF TGTGCCAGCAGCTTATCCGGGACTAGTTTCTACGAGCAGTACTTC
TRBJ2-5 TRBD2 TRBV30 NA CAWSSSGQETQYF TGTGCCTGGAGTTCTAGCGGCCAAGAGACCCAGTACTTC
TRBJ2-1 TRBD2 TRBV5-1 NA CASSGLAGEGEQFF TGCGCCAGCAGCGGACTAGCGGGAGAGGGGGAGCAGTTCTTC
TRBJ2-7 NA TRBV9 NA CASSVPTRRASYEQYF TGTGCCAGCAGCGTACCCACGAGGAGGGCCTCCTACGAGCAGTACTTC
TRBJ1-2 NA TRBV3-1/TRBV3-2 NA CASSPRGEGYGYTF TGTGCCAGCAGCCCGCGAGGGGAGGGTTATGGCTACACCTTC
TRBJ1-5 NA TRBV19 NA CASIKTPGLNQPQHF TGTGCCAGTATTAAGACCCCGGGACTCAATCAGCCCCAGCATTTT
TRBJ1-6 NA TRBV6-7 few CASRMRGSNSPLHF TGTGCCAGCAGAATGCGAGGGTCGAATTCACCCCTCCACTTT
TRBJ2-3 TRBD2 TRBV28 NA CASNPGGSTDTQYF TGTGCCAGCAATCCGGGAGGTAGCACAGATACGCAGTATTTT
TRBJ2-4 NA TRBV28 NA CASSSYTRGDLAKNIQYF TGTGCCAGCAGTTCATACACTAGGGGGGACCTAGCCAAAAACATTCAGTACTTC
TRBJ2-7 NA TRBV30 NA CAWSVFSGFTSYEQYF TGTGCCTGGAGTGTATTTAGCGGATTTACCTCCTACGAGCAGTACTTC
TRBJ1-2 NA TRBV7-3 NA CASSPGARNYGYTF TGTGCCAGCAGCCCGGGGGCCAGGAACTATGGCTACACCTTC
TRBJ1-5 NA TRBV4-1 once CASSHNPVQPQHF TGCGCCAGCAGCCACAACCCGGTCCAGCCCCAGCATTTT
TRBJ2-3 NA TRBV15 NA CATSRAAGRGDTQYF TGTGCCACCAGCAGAGCGGCGGGGAGGGGGGATACGCAGTATTTT
TRBJ2-1 TRBD2 TRBV10-3 NA CAISAGTSGRNYNEQFF TGTGCCATCAGTGCCGGGACTAGCGGGAGAAACTACAATGAGCAGTTCTTC